The clone carrying this TCR beta chain was observed at least ten times. The V end was cut by 3 bases, the J end by 5 bases, with 8 bases between. The CDR3 runs 12 residues. Looked up from germline, CDR1 is SGHKS and CDR2 is YYEKEE (reference sequence). The sample comes from a study of HIV-infected patients and healthy controls. cDNA was made from around 0.45 ug RNA using alpha and beta constant primers. Separate chain-specific third strand synthesis with multiplexing indices produced the alpha and beta libraries. TCRdb re-derived calls from the 5' RACE reads in MiXCR, one entry per CDR3 protein. Of about 15,000 distinct CDR3 sequences listed, around 7.7% are singletons. Whole blood was used without fractionation, so all unsorted peripheral T cells were included.

The genes are TRBV5-5 and TRBJ2-5, with no clear D. The specimen sequenced was blood. This clonotype was obtained from an adult in good health. In DNA form, the CDR3 reads TGTGCCAGCAGCTCTAGACCCGAGACCCAGTACTTC. Amino acid sequence: CASSSRPETQYF.